This T cell receptor (beta chain) was captured by sequencing in a study of OX40 agonist ivuxolimab in advanced cancers. As for the study in general: At roughly 83% male, the cohort had a mean age of about 55 years, ranging from 23 to 79. Checkpoint inhibitors had been given previously to about 38% of patients.

To note about this clone: What it binds is not known.

The table came from immunoSEQ multiplex PCR; TCRdb's copy has only in-frame clones and leaves some out. The table includes more than 85,000 clones, 90% detected once. Study conclusions and caveats: The average count of expanded clones was higher among CD8+ T cells than among CD4+. Circulating CD4+ and CD8+ T cells showed clonal expansion by week 6 at 0.1 to 3.0 mg/kg.

This receptor was identified in an adult with an advanced solid tumor such as melanoma, head and neck, liver or kidney cancer. The specimen was CD4+ or CD8+ T cells sorted from blood, collected in a trial of the OX40 agonist ivuxolimab.

CDR3 nucleotides: TGTGCCAGCAGCGTAGATAGCGGGAGGACCCAGTACTTC. Translated, it gives CASSVDSGRTQYF. The rearrangement joins TRBV9 to TRBJ2-5; TRBD2 matches at 9 bases. Germline V lookup: CDR1 SGDLS, CDR2 YYNGEE. V shed 0 bases, J shed 7 bases, and the junction held 1 base outside the gene matches. The CDR3 is made up of 13 amino acids.